This is a list of T cell receptor beta chains from one sample in a study of cytomegalovirus exposure and HLA in healthy donors. The assay was immunoSEQ multiplex PCR, and TCRdb's table has in-frame clones only and misses some. The sample has almost 200,000 clones, approximately 79% seen once. The sequenced sample was PBMCs. These receptors came from a woman aged 25 to 39 in good health and CMV-seropositive. CDR3s include the opening cysteine and the closing phenylalanine or tryptophan. Fields, in order: clone size, V gene, D gene, CDR3 length, J gene, CDR3 protein, CDR3 DNA. A D gene is named only where the DNA matches it firmly. The size field is filled for only some rows; it gives once, few, many or a size class.

size: .; V: TRBV27; D: TRBD2; length: 16; J: TRBJ2-2; CDR3: CASRGLESANTGELFF; DNA: TGTGCCAGCAGGGGACTAGAGTCGGCGAACACCGGGGAGCTGTTTTTT
size: .; V: TRBV4-1; D: TRBD1; length: 15; J: TRBJ1-2; CDR3: CASSPGQLGGGGYTF; DNA: TGCGCCAGCAGCCCGGGACAGCTCGGAGGTGGTGGCTACACCTTC
size: .; V: TRBV5-1; D: TRBD1; length: 15; J: TRBJ1-1; CDR3: CASSQHTTTGGEAFF; DNA: TGCGCCAGCAGCCAGCACACTACAACAGGGGGCGAAGCTTTCTTT
size: .; V: TRBV5-1; D: .; length: 14; J: TRBJ2-7; CDR3: CASSLNLGAYEQYF; DNA: TGCGCCAGCAGCTTAAACCTCGGGGCCTACGAGCAGTACTTC
size: .; V: TRBV6-1; D: TRBD1; length: 15; J: TRBJ2-7; CDR3: CASSSPGQGAHEQYF; DNA: TGTGCCAGCAGTTCCCCGGGACAGGGGGCCCACGAGCAGTACTTC
size: .; V: TRBV10-3; D: TRBD1; length: 13; J: TRBJ1-2; CDR3: CATSRDSEYGYTF; DNA: TGTGCCACCTCACGGGACAGCGAGTATGGCTACACCTTC
size: .; V: TRBV7-8; D: TRBD1; length: 15; J: TRBJ1-5; CDR3: CASSSRTGADQPQHF; DNA: TGTGCCAGCAGCTCGCGGACAGGGGCGGATCAGCCCCAGCATTTT
size: .; V: TRBV5-1; D: .; length: 15; J: TRBJ1-3; CDR3: CASSSIGGSGNTIYF; DNA: TGCGCCAGCAGCTCGATAGGGGGCTCTGGAAACACCATATATTTT
size: .; V: TRBV10-2; D: TRBD1; length: 14; J: TRBJ1-4; CDR3: CASRGTGGDEKLFF; DNA: TGCGCCAGCAGAGGGACAGGGGGCGATGAAAAACTGTTTTTT
size: .; V: TRBV14; D: .; length: 11; J: TRBJ2-3; CDR3: CASSYTDTQYF; DNA: TGTGCCAGCAGTTATACAGATACGCAGTATTTT
size: .; V: TRBV5-1; D: .; length: 16; J: TRBJ1-1; CDR3: CASSLGHETGNTEAFF; DNA: TGCGCCAGCAGCTTGGGCCACGAGACAGGGAACACTGAAGCTTTCTTT
size: .; V: TRBV2; D: .; length: 14; J: TRBJ2-5; CDR3: CASTHPGGQETQYF; DNA: TGTGCCAGCACCCACCCAGGAGGACAAGAGACCCAGTACTTC
size: .; V: TRBV27; D: TRBD2; length: 16; J: TRBJ2-1; CDR3: CASSPPTSGSHNEQFF; DNA: TGTGCCAGCAGTCCACCGACTAGCGGGAGCCACAATGAGCAGTTCTTC
size: .; V: TRBV28; D: .; length: 15; J: TRBJ1-4; CDR3: CASSTWEGGLEKLFF; DNA: TGTGCCAGCAGTACCTGGGAAGGAGGGCTGGAAAAACTGTTTTTT
size: .; V: TRBV10-3; D: .; length: 15; J: TRBJ2-1; CDR3: CAMSKGETSTNEQFF; DNA: TGTGCCATGAGCAAAGGGGAAACAAGTACCAATGAGCAGTTCTTC
size: .; V: TRBV15; D: TRBD2; length: 18; J: TRBJ2-4; CDR3: CATSRDYGSGREGNIQYF; DNA: TGTGCCACCAGCAGAGATTATGGCAGCGGGAGGGAAGGAAACATTCAGTACTTC
size: few; V: TRBV18; D: .; length: 15; J: TRBJ2-1; CDR3: CASSPNRDSLDEQFF; DNA: TGTGCCAGCTCACCAAACAGGGATTCACTCGATGAGCAGTTCTTC
size: .; V: TRBV10-3; D: TRBD2; length: 15; J: TRBJ2-2; CDR3: CAISGRGGGTGELFF; DNA: TGTGCCATCAGTGGCCGGGGGGGAGGCACCGGGGAGCTGTTTTTT